This note documents a single TCR beta chain sequence. The data were obtained in a study of blood T cell repertoires in COVID-19. Germline V gene lookup returns CDR1 MDHEN and CDR2 SYDVKM. The CDR3 spans 16 residues. J was trimmed by 3 bases and V by 4 bases; bases with no gene match: 8. Authors' methods: Nucleated cell number was recorded as an estimate derived from reference gene primer amplification. Assay: immunoSEQ multiplex PCR; the TCRdb copy retains only in-frame clones and omits some. V, J and clone size derive from that table, while D and trimming were established from the DNA sequence. The table lists more than 150,000 clones, around 78% of them singletons.

Sequenced: peripheral blood. This receptor was obtained from a woman aged 80 or over with active or convalescent COVID-19. V usage is TRBV28 and J usage is TRBJ2-4; 8 nucleotides match TRBD1. This CDR3 reads CASSSAGGADKNIQYF. Here the CDR3 DNA reads TGTGCCAGCAGTTCCGCAGGGGGCGCCGACAAAAACATTCAGTACTTC.